Listed below are T cell receptor beta chains from one sample, sequenced in a study of cytomegalovirus exposure and HLA in healthy donors. The method was immunoSEQ multiplex PCR; TCRdb's version includes in-frame clones alone and lacks a portion of them. Of some 110,000 clones in the sample, over 80% were seen once. The sequencing input was PBMCs. The source of these receptors is a man between 18 and 29 years old in good health and CMV-seronegative. CDR3s include the opening cysteine and the closing phenylalanine or tryptophan. D genes are given only for firm matches. Size tells how often a clone was seen (once, few, many) or the class of an expanded clone, and some rows leave it out.

D gene: TRBD1
V gene: TRBV28
J gene: TRBJ1-2
clone size: NA
CDR3 protein: CASSSVVVQGRERGYTF
CDR3 DNA: TGTGCCAGCAGTTCGGTAGTCGTACAGGGGAGAGAACGCGGCTACACCTTC

D gene: NA
V gene: TRBV5-4
J gene: TRBJ1-1
clone size: NA
CDR3 protein: CASSLEGITEAFF
CDR3 DNA: TGTGCCAGCAGCTTGGAGGGGATCACTGAAGCTTTCTTT

D gene: NA
V gene: TRBV13
J gene: TRBJ2-7
clone size: NA
CDR3 protein: CASSLGGGALSYEQYF
CDR3 DNA: TGTGCCAGCAGCTTAGGTGGCGGAGCCCTCTCCTACGAGCAGTACTTC

D gene: NA
V gene: TRBV5-1
J gene: TRBJ1-1
clone size: few
CDR3 protein: CASSLGRTEAFF
CDR3 DNA: TGCGCCAGCAGCTTGGGGAGGACTGAAGCTTTCTTT

D gene: NA
V gene: TRBV6-5
J gene: TRBJ2-1
clone size: NA
CDR3 protein: CATTQRQKYNEQFF
CDR3 DNA: TGTGCCACCACCCAGAGGCAGAAATACAATGAGCAGTTCTTC

D gene: NA
V gene: TRBV28
J gene: TRBJ2-1
clone size: NA
CDR3 protein: CASSPPNGAYNGQFF
CDR3 DNA: TGTGCCAGCAGTCCCCCGAACGGAGCTTACAATGGGCAGTTCTTC

D gene: NA
V gene: TRBV5-8
J gene: TRBJ2-5
clone size: NA
CDR3 protein: CASSLVGTTQETQYF
CDR3 DNA: TGTGCCAGCAGCTTGGTAGGGACAACCCAAGAGACCCAGTACTTC

D gene: TRBD1
V gene: TRBV9
J gene: TRBJ2-1
clone size: NA
CDR3 protein: CASSARTGYNEQFF
CDR3 DNA: TGTGCCAGCAGCGCCAGGACAGGTTACAATGAGCAGTTCTTC

D gene: NA
V gene: TRBV5-5
J gene: TRBJ2-1
clone size: once
CDR3 protein: CASSPDTYNEQFF
CDR3 DNA: TGTGCCAGCAGCCCGGACACCTACAATGAGCAGTTCTTC

D gene: NA
V gene: TRBV5-6
J gene: TRBJ2-7
clone size: NA
CDR3 protein: CASSVRVLNVYEQYF
CDR3 DNA: TGTGCCAGCAGCGTTCGGGTGCTGAACGTCTACGAGCAGTACTTC

D gene: TRBD1
V gene: TRBV28
J gene: TRBJ2-1
clone size: NA
CDR3 protein: CASSLLVGRGQNEQFF
CDR3 DNA: TGTGCCAGCAGTCTCCTCGTCGGCAGGGGGCAGAATGAGCAGTTCTTC

D gene: NA
V gene: TRBV25-1
J gene: TRBJ1-1
clone size: NA
CDR3 protein: CASSARTLGDTEAFF
CDR3 DNA: TGTGCCAGCAGTGCGAGGACATTAGGGGACACTGAAGCTTTCTTT

D gene: NA
V gene: TRBV4-3
J gene: TRBJ2-2
clone size: few
CDR3 protein: CASSQDGSGNTGELFF
CDR3 DNA: TGCGCCAGCAGCCAAGATGGTTCGGGGAACACCGGGGAGCTGTTTTTT

D gene: NA
V gene: TRBV28
J gene: TRBJ2-5
clone size: NA
CDR3 protein: CASAITRRTSGVWQETQYF
CDR3 DNA: TGTGCCAGCGCCATAACGCGCCGAACCTCAGGGGTATGGCAAGAGACCCAGTACTTC

D gene: TRBD2
V gene: TRBV5-4
J gene: TRBJ2-5
clone size: NA
CDR3 protein: CASSLREGGETQYF
CDR3 DNA: TGTGCCAGCAGCTTGCGGGAGGGCGGAGAGACCCAGTACTTC

D gene: TRBD1
V gene: TRBV7-7
J gene: TRBJ1-2
clone size: NA
CDR3 protein: CASIFPGQDDLASYGYTF
CDR3 DNA: TGTGCCAGCATCTTCCCTGGACAGGACGATTTAGCGAGCTATGGCTACACCTTC

D gene: TRBD2
V gene: TRBV6-5
J gene: TRBJ2-1
clone size: once
CDR3 protein: CASASGSSYNEQFF
CDR3 DNA: TGTGCCAGCGCTAGCGGGAGCTCCTACAATGAGCAGTTCTTC

D gene: NA
V gene: TRBV29-1
J gene: TRBJ2-7
clone size: few
CDR3 protein: CSVEFGGEQYF
CDR3 DNA: TGCAGCGTTGAGTTCGGGGGCGAGCAGTACTTC

D gene: NA
V gene: TRBV13
J gene: TRBJ2-7
clone size: NA
CDR3 protein: CASSAGGWAEQYF
CDR3 DNA: TGTGCCAGCAGCGCCGGTGGGTGGGCCGAGCAGTACTTC

D gene: NA
V gene: TRBV19
J gene: TRBJ1-2
clone size: NA
CDR3 protein: CASAPPGGGYTF
CDR3 DNA: TGTGCCAGCGCCCCCCCGGGTGGCGGCTACACCTTC

D gene: TRBD1
V gene: TRBV4-2
J gene: TRBJ1-4
clone size: NA
CDR3 protein: CASSQGQDRGRGEKLFF
CDR3 DNA: TGTGCCAGCAGCCAAGGTCAGGACAGGGGGCGCGGGGAAAAACTGTTTTTT

D gene: TRBD1
V gene: TRBV28
J gene: TRBJ2-7
clone size: NA
CDR3 protein: CASKSPPGQGLGEQYF
CDR3 DNA: TGTGCCAGCAAGTCTCCACCGGGACAGGGTTTGGGTGAGCAGTACTTC

D gene: NA
V gene: TRBV7-2
J gene: TRBJ1-5
clone size: NA
CDR3 protein: CASSPRGEQPQHF
CDR3 DNA: TGTGCCAGCAGCCCCCGGGGAGAGCAGCCCCAGCATTTT

D gene: NA
V gene: TRBV6-5
J gene: TRBJ2-3
clone size: NA
CDR3 protein: CASNHGDTQYF
CDR3 DNA: TGTGCCAGCAACCACGGGGATACGCAGTATTTT

D gene: NA
V gene: TRBV25-1
J gene: TRBJ1-5
clone size: once
CDR3 protein: CASSATTSQPQHF
CDR3 DNA: TGTGCCAGCAGTGCCACCACATCTCAGCCCCAGCATTTT

D gene: NA
V gene: TRBV27
J gene: TRBJ2-7
clone size: NA
CDR3 protein: CASSPTGMSYEQYF
CDR3 DNA: TGTGCCAGCAGTCCTACAGGGATGTCCTACGAGCAGTACTTC

D gene: TRBD2
V gene: TRBV7-3
J gene: TRBJ2-1
clone size: once
CDR3 protein: CASSPNMGLANNEQFF
CDR3 DNA: TGTGCCAGCAGCCCAAATATGGGACTAGCGAACAATGAGCAGTTCTTC

D gene: NA
V gene: TRBV6-5
J gene: TRBJ1-5
clone size: NA
CDR3 protein: CASSEGGIQPQHF
CDR3 DNA: TGTGCCAGCAGTGAAGGCGGGATACAGCCCCAGCATTTT

D gene: TRBD2
V gene: TRBV15
J gene: TRBJ2-1
clone size: few
CDR3 protein: CATSRGLAGDNEQFF
CDR3 DNA: TGTGCCACCAGCAGGGGACTAGCGGGAGACAATGAGCAGTTCTTC

D gene: NA
V gene: TRBV29-1
J gene: TRBJ2-7
clone size: once
CDR3 protein: CSVAAESYEQYF
CDR3 DNA: TGCAGCGTTGCGGCGGAATCCTACGAGCAGTACTTC

D gene: TRBD1
V gene: TRBV19
J gene: TRBJ1-2
clone size: NA
CDR3 protein: CASSWGQGSHGYTF
CDR3 DNA: TGTGCCAGTAGTTGGGGACAGGGGAGCCATGGCTACACCTTC

D gene: TRBD1
V gene: TRBV10-3
J gene: TRBJ1-4
clone size: NA
CDR3 protein: CAISQGTATNEKLFF
CDR3 DNA: TGTGCCATCAGTCAGGGGACAGCAACTAATGAAAAACTGTTTTTT

D gene: TRBD2
V gene: TRBV6-1
J gene: TRBJ2-5
clone size: few
CDR3 protein: CASSDLAGGGGETQYF
CDR3 DNA: TGTGCCAGCAGTGACCTAGCGGGAGGTGGAGGAGAGACCCAGTACTTC

D gene: NA
V gene: TRBV19
J gene: TRBJ1-1
clone size: NA
CDR3 protein: CASSMRFSGDTEAFF
CDR3 DNA: TGTGCCAGTAGTATGAGGTTTTCCGGGGACACTGAAGCTTTCTTT

D gene: NA
V gene: TRBV5-1
J gene: TRBJ1-4
clone size: NA
CDR3 protein: CASSLEVSLGGRNEKLFF
CDR3 DNA: TGCGCCAGCAGCTTGGAGGTGTCACTAGGGGGAAGGAATGAAAAACTGTTTTTT

D gene: NA
V gene: TRBV5-6
J gene: TRBJ1-5
clone size: NA
CDR3 protein: CASSLGIGSNQPQHF
CDR3 DNA: TGTGCCAGCAGCTTGGGGATCGGGAGCAATCAGCCCCAGCATTTT

D gene: TRBD2
V gene: TRBV5-4
J gene: TRBJ2-1
clone size: NA
CDR3 protein: CASSLVLAGHNEQFF
CDR3 DNA: TGTGCCAGCAGCTTGGTATTAGCGGGCCACAATGAGCAGTTCTTC

D gene: TRBD1
V gene: TRBV6-5
J gene: TRBJ1-2
clone size: NA
CDR3 protein: CASSYTGTGKGDGYTF
CDR3 DNA: TGTGCCAGCAGTTACACTGGGACAGGGAAAGGGGATGGCTACACCTTC

D gene: NA
V gene: TRBV28
J gene: TRBJ1-2
clone size: NA
CDR3 protein: CASTPLMANYGYTF
CDR3 DNA: TGTGCCAGCACCCCACTAATGGCTAACTATGGCTACACCTTC

D gene: TRBD2
V gene: TRBV5-1
J gene: TRBJ2-2
clone size: few
CDR3 protein: CASRELLAGGNGELFF
CDR3 DNA: TGCGCCAGCAGGGAACTGCTAGCGGGAGGGAACGGGGAGCTGTTTTTT

D gene: TRBD1
V gene: TRBV28
J gene: TRBJ1-1
clone size: NA
CDR3 protein: CASSPTGVGNTEAFF
CDR3 DNA: TGTGCCAGCAGCCCTACAGGGGTGGGAAACACTGAAGCTTTCTTT

D gene: TRBD2
V gene: TRBV11-1
J gene: TRBJ2-7
clone size: few
CDR3 protein: CASSPFTSGLSYEQYF
CDR3 DNA: TGTGCCAGCAGCCCGTTTACTAGCGGACTATCCTACGAGCAGTACTTC

D gene: TRBD2
V gene: TRBV6-5
J gene: TRBJ2-1
clone size: NA
CDR3 protein: CASTGTSGRNEQFF
CDR3 DNA: TGTGCCAGCACTGGGACTAGCGGGAGAAATGAGCAGTTCTTC

D gene: TRBD2
V gene: TRBV7-2
J gene: TRBJ2-2
clone size: few
CDR3 protein: CASSSGLAGGPGGELFF
CDR3 DNA: TGTGCCAGCAGCTCCGGACTAGCGGGAGGCCCGGGCGGGGAGCTGTTTTTT

D gene: NA
V gene: TRBV28
J gene: TRBJ1-5
clone size: NA
CDR3 protein: CASRLGSSGTSNRPQHF
CDR3 DNA: TGTGCCAGCAGGTTGGGTTCCTCGGGGACTAGCAATCGGCCCCAGCATTTT

D gene: NA
V gene: TRBV28
J gene: TRBJ2-7
clone size: NA
CDR3 protein: CASSPLLVGPAGEQYF
CDR3 DNA: TGTGCCAGCAGTCCCCTTTTGGTGGGGCCAGCCGGCGAGCAGTACTTC

D gene: TRBD1
V gene: TRBV15
J gene: TRBJ1-3
clone size: NA
CDR3 protein: CATSMARGRNTIYF
CDR3 DNA: TGTGCCACCAGCATGGCCAGGGGGCGGAACACCATATATTTT

D gene: NA
V gene: TRBV7-9
J gene: TRBJ1-2
clone size: NA
CDR3 protein: CASSSGQFNYGYTF
CDR3 DNA: TGTGCCAGCAGCTCCGGACAATTTAACTATGGCTACACCTTC

D gene: TRBD2
V gene: TRBV4-1
J gene: TRBJ2-2
clone size: few
CDR3 protein: CASSQDLQREANTGELFF
CDR3 DNA: TGCGCCAGCAGCCAAGATCTCCAGCGGGAAGCGAACACCGGGGAGCTGTTTTTT